This T cell receptor beta chain was found in a study of T cell responses to AZD1222 COVID-19 vaccine. Study observations and caveats: Variant regions that are unmutated are reportedly the target of nearly half of spike-specific TCRs. White British ancestry dominated among donors, who included more females, and clonal diversity was possibly underestimated. Distributed over spike, vaccine-associated CD4 TCRs predominated at 160-218 and 743-854. In all cases, repertoires were sampled only after the peak T cell response.

Assay used: immunoSEQ multiplex PCR; TCRdb lists only in-frame clones, some missing. The sample contains over 100,000 clones, about 86% of which appear only once. This CDR3 has 13 amino acids. Germline V CDR1 and CDR2: MDHEN, SYDVKM. After removal of 2 bases from V and 5 bases from J, the junction contained 2 bases not matched to a gene. A remark on this clone: Its target is not known.

Specimen: peripheral blood, collected on day 0 of AZD1222 vaccination. V is TRBV28 and J is TRBJ1-1, with 7 positions matching TRBD1. The source is an adult in good health. DNA for the CDR3: TGTGCCAGCAGTTTACAGGGGGGGACTGAAGCTTTCTTT. Its translation: CASSLQGGTEAFF.